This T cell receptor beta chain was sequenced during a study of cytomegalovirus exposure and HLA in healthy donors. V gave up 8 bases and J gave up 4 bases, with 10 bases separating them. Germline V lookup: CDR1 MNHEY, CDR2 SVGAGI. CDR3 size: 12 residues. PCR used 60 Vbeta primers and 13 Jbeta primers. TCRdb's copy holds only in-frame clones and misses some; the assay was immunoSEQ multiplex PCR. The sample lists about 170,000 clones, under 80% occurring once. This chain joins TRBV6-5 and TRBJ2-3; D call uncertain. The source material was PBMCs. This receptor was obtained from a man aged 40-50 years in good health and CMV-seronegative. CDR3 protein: CASLSTSDTQYF. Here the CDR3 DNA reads TGTGCCAGCCTATCAACTTCAGATACGCAGTATTTT.